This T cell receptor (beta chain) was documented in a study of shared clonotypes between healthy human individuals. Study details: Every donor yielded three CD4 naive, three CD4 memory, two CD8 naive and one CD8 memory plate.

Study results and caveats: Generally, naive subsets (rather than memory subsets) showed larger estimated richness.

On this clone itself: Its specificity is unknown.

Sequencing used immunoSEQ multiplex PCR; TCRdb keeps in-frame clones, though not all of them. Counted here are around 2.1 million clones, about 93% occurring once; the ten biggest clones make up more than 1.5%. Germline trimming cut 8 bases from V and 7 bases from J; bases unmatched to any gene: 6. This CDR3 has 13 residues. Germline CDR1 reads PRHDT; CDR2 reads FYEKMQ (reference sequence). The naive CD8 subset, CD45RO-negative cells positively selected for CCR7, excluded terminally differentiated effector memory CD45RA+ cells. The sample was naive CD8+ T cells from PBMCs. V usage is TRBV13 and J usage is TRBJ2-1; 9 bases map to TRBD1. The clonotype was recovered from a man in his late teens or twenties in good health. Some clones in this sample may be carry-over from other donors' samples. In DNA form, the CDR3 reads TGTGCCAGCCGTGACAGGGGGAGTAATGAGCAGTTCTTC. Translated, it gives CASRDRGSNEQFF.